These 11 T cell receptor beta chains were all obtained from the same sample, sequenced in a study of T cells after yellow fever vaccination. MiXCR, run by TCRdb on the 5' RACE reads, gives a single entry per CDR3 protein. The data show 450,000 to 600,000 distinct CDR3 sequences, roughly 14% seen once. The sequenced sample was PBMCs, obtained on the day of the yellow fever booster vaccination. The origin of the receptors is a man aged 30 to 45 who received the YFV17D yellow fever vaccine.

This rearrangement joins TRBV20-1 to TRBJ2-5, with unresolved D. Germline CDR1 and CDR2: DFQATT and SNEGSKA (reference sequence). V shed 3 bases and J shed 2 bases, with 10 bases lying between them. CDR3 length: 13 residues. The CDR3 region has the DNA TGCAGTGCTAGCTCTTTAGAGCAAGAGACCCAGTACTTC. It is translated as CSASSLEQETQYF.

The genes are TRBV15 and TRBJ2-1; D is ambiguous. The CDR3 spans 13 residues. The germline gives CDR1 LNHNV, CDR2 YYDKDF (reference sequence). Trimming pared 0 bases from V and 8 bases from J, leaving 8 bases between. For the CDR3, the DNA is TGTGCCACCAGCAGAGATTACGACTATGAGCAGTTCTTC. Translated, it gives CATSRDYDYEQFF.

V usage is TRBV7-8 and J usage is TRBJ2-7; D may be TRBD2 (6 bases). CDR1 and CDR2 (germline): SGHVS, FQNEAQ. V dropped 3 bases and J dropped 6 bases, with 18 bases sitting between them. The CDR3 is made up of 15 amino acids. CDR3 DNA: TGTGCCAGCAGCTTCCCGGGACTTTCCGCGGGCGAGCAGTACTTC. It yields the protein CASSFPGLSAGEQYF.

Only a few counts were recorded for this clonotype. The rearrangement links TRBV9 to TRBJ2-7; TRBD2 agrees at 10 bases. Germline-derived CDR1 and CDR2 are SGDLS and YYNGEE. Trimming cost V 3 bases and J 5 bases; bases outside gene matches: 8. This CDR3 is 15 amino acids long. CDR3 amino acids: CASSATIAGGNEQYF. In DNA, the CDR3 is TGTGCCAGCAGCGCGACCATAGCGGGAGGAAACGAGCAGTACTTC.

This clonotype was detected a few times. The gene calls are TRBV11-1 and TRBJ2-7; 7 bases match TRBD2. Germline V gives CDR1 SGHAT, CDR2 FQDESV (reference sequence). The CDR3 loop spans 14 amino acids. J gave up 2 bases and V 5 bases, and 6 bases lay outside the gene matches. This CDR3 is CASSLSGTTYEQYF. In nucleotides, the CDR3 is TGTGCCAGCAGCCTAAGCGGGACGACCTACGAGCAGTACTTC.

The CDR3 loop reads CASSYSSGRSSDTQYF. CDR3 in DNA: TGTGCCAGCAGTTACTCTAGCGGGAGGTCCTCGGATACGCAGTATTTT. The J gene is TRBJ2-3, the V gene TRBV6-5; 10 bases line up with TRBD2. The CDR3 has 16 residues. With V trimmed by 0 bases and J by 6 bases, 6 bases remained unmatched. Germline V gives CDR1 MNHEY, CDR2 SVGAGI.

This clonotype was recorded a few times. The chain employs TRBV20-1 and TRBJ2-3; 7 bases map to TRBD2. The CDR3 is made up of 14 amino acids. The trim removed 1 base at V and 7 bases at J, leaving 8 bases unmatched. Germline V gene sequence: CDR1 DFQATT, CDR2 SNEGSKA (reference sequence). CDR3 DNA sequence: TGCAGTGCTAGAGCCTCTCCGAGCGGGAATACGCAGTATTTT. Amino acid sequence: CSARASPSGNTQYF.

The genes are TRBV5-4 and TRBJ1-2; 12 bases match TRBD1. The CDR3 totals 13 residues. In germline, CDR1 is SGHNT, CDR2 YYREEE (reference sequence). V trimming: 3 bases; J trimming: 10 bases; junction bases outside the gene matches: 4. The DNA of the CDR3 is TGTGCCAGCAGCTGGGACAGGGGGCAAGTCTACACCTTC. Its translation: CASSWDRGQVYTF. Looking up the rest from reference TRBV5-4 and TRBJ1-2 gives the full variable domain: ETGVTQSPTHLIKTRGQQVTLRCSSQSGHNTVSWYQQALGQGPQFIFQYYREEENGRGNFPPRFSGLQFPNYSSELNVNALELDDSALYLCASSWDRGQVYTFGSGTRLTVV.

The CDR3 reads CAWSVPGMGTGELFF. CDR3 bases: TGTGCCTGGAGTGTACCTGGGATGGGCACCGGGGAGCTGTTTTTT. The J gene is TRBJ2-2, the V gene TRBV30, with no clear D. Germline V gene data show CDR1 as GTSNPN and CDR2 as SVGIG (reference sequence). The CDR3 is 15 amino acids. V dropped 0 bases and J dropped 4 bases, with 12 bases sitting between them.

This clonotype was seen more than once but under ten times. The rearrangement joins TRBV4-1 to TRBJ2-2; 16 bases match TRBD2. The CDR3 is 21 residues long. Looked up from germline, CDR1 is MGHRA and CDR2 is YSYEKL. V gave up 2 bases and J gave up 7 bases; unmatched junction bases: 16. This CDR3 is CASSQRIKSGLAGGPVGELFF. In DNA form, the CDR3 reads TGCGCCAGCAGCCAAAGAATCAAGTCGGGACTAGCGGGAGGGCCAGTCGGGGAGCTGTTTTTT.

This clonotype came up many times. The rearrangement uses TRBV9 and TRBJ2-2; no clear D. With 3 bases removed from V and 1 base from J, the gap between germline ends came to 13 bases. CDR3 length: 16 amino acids. Germline V CDR1 and CDR2: SGDLS, YYNGEE. In DNA form, the CDR3 reads TGTGCCAGCAGCGCCCGGGCCCCTTTGAACACCGGGGAGCTGTTTTTT. Amino acids: CASSARAPLNTGELFF.